The 13 T cell receptor beta chains given below trace back to one sample, sequenced in a study of glioma-infiltrating T cells after dendritic cell vaccination. Some clones are missing from TCRdb's copy, which holds only in-frame ones; the method was immunoSEQ multiplex PCR. The data show roughly 100,000 clones, 75% to 85% seen once. The source material was blood, sampled before dendritic cell vaccination. Receptor source: a human donor with glioblastoma.

This chain links TRBV11-2 with TRBJ1-4; D remains ambiguous. This CDR3 contains 11 residues. CDR1 is SGHAT, CDR2 FQNNGV, per germline. Trimming stripped 5 bases from V and 8 bases from J, with 6 bases between. The DNA of the CDR3 is TGTGCCAGCAGCGTCAGAGAAAAACTGTTTTTT. It is translated as CASSVREKLFF.

The V call is TRBV5-1, the J call TRBJ2-3; D possibly corresponds to TRBD2 (6 bases). The CDR3 is made up of 12 amino acids. V lost 4 bases and J 4 bases, leaving 7 bases between the germline ends. The germline gives CDR1 SGHRS, CDR2 YFSETQ. The CDR3 DNA sequence: TGCGCCAGCAGCGGGGGGTCAGATACGCAGTATTTT. Protein product: CASSGGSDTQYF.

The chain recombines TRBV14 with TRBJ2-7, with a possible D match to TRBD2 (5 bases). Germline V lookup: CDR1 SGHDN, CDR2 FVKESK. V dropped 4 bases and J dropped 5 bases, with 15 bases sitting between them. The CDR3 spans 14 residues. The CDR3: CASSLGGLGNEQYF. The CDR3 bases are TGTGCCAGCAGCCTGGGCGGACTCGGGAACGAGCAGTACTTC.

The chain uses TRBV5-6 and TRBJ2-5; possibly TRBD2 for D (5 bases). Trimming removed 5 bases from V and 4 bases from J, with 6 bases in between. The germline gives CDR1 SGHDT, CDR2 YYEEEE. The CDR3 totals 11 residues. The CDR3 region is CASREGETQYF. CDR3 nucleotides: TGTGCCAGCAGAGAGGGAGAGACCCAGTACTTC.

V gene TRBV11-3 combines with J gene TRBJ2-2; 7 bases map to TRBD1. Germline lookup yields CDR1 SGHNT and CDR2 YENEEA. The CDR3 extends over 18 amino acids. Germline trimming cut 4 bases from V and 6 bases from J; bases unmatched to any gene: 17. The CDR3 DNA sequence: TGTGCCAGCAGCTGGGCCCTGGAGCAGGGGGTAAGGTCCGGGGAGCTGTTTTTT. Protein sequence: CASSWALEQGVRSGELFF.

This clone turned up a few times. V and J are TRBV4-3 and TRBJ1-5; possible D gene TRBD1, 5 bases. V was cut by 0 bases and J by 5 bases, with 11 bases left in between. The CDR3 covers 15 residues. Germline lookup yields CDR1 LGHNA and CDR2 YSLEER. The CDR3 is CASSQDRGRDQPQHF. The CDR3 nucleotides read TGCGCCAGCAGCCAAGATCGCGGCAGGGATCAGCCCCAGCATTTT.

V and J are TRBV27 and TRBJ2-7, with TRBD2 identical over 8 bases. The germline V gene has CDR1 MNHEY and CDR2 SMNVEV (reference sequence). Trimming took 5 bases from V and 7 from J; bases not matched to a gene: 7. CDR3 length equals 13 residues. The CDR3 DNA follows: TGTGCCAGCAGTGCACGTCGCGGGGGGGAGCAGTACTTC. Amino acids: CASSARRGGEQYF.

This clone was seen only once. The chain recombines TRBV6-1 with TRBJ2-3, with unresolved D. CDR1 and CDR2 (germline): MNHNS, SASEGT. The CDR3 is 15 amino acids. V was clipped by 7 bases and J by 3 bases, with 17 bases between them. The CDR3 sequence: CASIQGQERTDTQYF. The CDR3 DNA sequence: TGTGCCAGCATCCAAGGCCAGGAAAGGACAGATACGCAGTATTTT.

This clone was detected only once. The chain is built from TRBV2 and TRBJ2-7; TRBD1 matches at 7 bases. Germline-derived CDR1 and CDR2 are SNHLY and FYNNEI. CDR3 length: 15 residues. V shed 1 base and J 1 base; nucleotides not matched to a gene: 4. This chain's CDR3 is CASSEGQGESYEQYF. The CDR3 DNA reads TGTGCCAGCAGTGAAGGACAGGGTGAGTCCTACGAGCAGTACTTC.

The chain combines TRBV13 with TRBJ2-7, with a possible D match to TRBD2 (6 bases). From germline, CDR1 is PRHDT and CDR2 FYEKMQ (reference sequence). The CDR3 is 15 residues long. V was clipped by 1 base and J by 4 bases, with 14 bases between them. Written as DNA, the CDR3 is TGTGCCAGCAGCTTAGTCGGGGGAGCTGAATACGAGCAGTACTTC. Protein product: CASSLVGGAEYEQYF.

The rearrangement uses TRBV27 and TRBJ2-3; 12 bases match TRBD2. Germline lookup yields CDR1 MNHEY and CDR2 SMNVEV (reference sequence). The ends lost 0 bases at V and 2 bases at J; junction bases unmatched: 3. CDR3 length: 17 residues. CDR3 DNA: TGTGCCAGCAGTTTATCTCTAGCGGGGGGGATCACAGATACGCAGTATTTT. Translating gives CASSLSLAGGITDTQYF.

CDR3 region: CASSLVWWGEDTGELFF. The CDR3, as DNA: TGTGCCAGCAGCTTAGTATGGTGGGGGGAGGACACCGGGGAGCTGTTTTTT. The V and J genes are TRBV7-2 and TRBJ2-2, with D perhaps TRBD2 (6 bases). The CDR3 has 17 amino acids. Germline V gene sequence: CDR1 SGHTA, CDR2 FQGNSA. V gave up 1 base and J gave up 3 bases, with 15 bases separating them. Together with reference TRBV7-2 and TRBJ2-2, the CDR3 gives the full variable domain: GAGVSQSPSNKVTEKGKDVELRCDPISGHTALYWYRQSLGQGLEFLIYFQGNSAPDKSGLPSDRFSAERTGGSVSTLTIQRTQQEDSAVYLCASSLVWWGEDTGELFFGEGSRLTVL.

The chain has TRBV6-4 and TRBJ2-5, with a tentative D call TRBD2 (5 bases). This CDR3 contains 13 residues. V was clipped by 8 bases and J by 5 bases, with 15 bases between them. The germline gives CDR1 MRHNA, CDR2 SNTAGT. The CDR3: CASPSRGGETQYF. The CDR3 region has the DNA TGTGCCAGCCCTTCCCGGGGTGGGGAGACCCAGTACTTC.